The 16 T cell receptor beta chains below all came from one sample that was sequenced in a study of T cell responses to AZD1222 COVID-19 vaccine. Assay used: immunoSEQ multiplex PCR; TCRdb lists only in-frame clones, some missing. The data hold approximately 170,000 clones, with roughly 93% observed a single time. The specimen comprised peripheral blood, sampled on day 0 of AZD1222 vaccination. These receptors were taken from an adult in good health.

The chain combines TRBV2 with TRBJ2-3; D is possibly TRBD1 or TRBD2 (5 bases each). The germline V gene has CDR1 SNHLY and CDR2 FYNNEI. The V end lost 8 bases, the J end lost 4 bases, and 10 bases lay between the germline ends. The CDR3 consists of 12 residues. CDR3 nucleotide sequence: TGTGCCAGCTTTAGAGGGGCAGATACGCAGTATTTT. Protein sequence: CASFRGADTQYF.

The J gene is TRBJ1-1, the V gene TRBV5-8; the D is unclear. The length of the CDR3 is 11 residues. The ends were cut back, 4 bases at V and 3 bases at J, with 4 bases in the middle. The germline V gene encodes CDR1 SGHTS and CDR2 YDEGEE. CDR3 amino acids: CASSPYTEAFF. CDR3 nucleotides: TGTGCCAGCAGCCCCTACACTGAAGCTTTCTTT.

This rearrangement joins TRBV6-5 to TRBJ1-2; D unresolved. Germline loops: CDR1 MNHEY, CDR2 SVGAGI. The CDR3 loop spans 12 amino acids. Trimming took off 0 bases at V and 7 bases at J, with 6 bases between the two ends. The CDR3 sequence is CASSYSFGGYTF. The CDR3 DNA reads TGTGCCAGCAGTTACTCGTTCGGTGGCTACACCTTC.

This chain connects TRBV11-2 to TRBJ2-1; perhaps TRBD1 as D (5 bases). The germline gives CDR1 SGHAT, CDR2 FQNNGV. The ends were cut back, 1 base at V and 4 bases at J, with 11 bases in the middle. The CDR3 sequence is 15 residues long. The CDR3 bases are TGTGCCAGCAGCTTAGGTGGGGCGGTGTACAATGAGCAGTTCTTC. It encodes CASSLGGAVYNEQFF.

The V gene is TRBV18, the J gene TRBJ2-5; maybe TRBD2 (5 bases). Trimming removed 0 bases from V and 5 bases from J, with 10 bases in between. This CDR3 is 14 amino acids long. Looked up from germline, CDR1 is KGHSH and CDR2 is LQKENI. This CDR3 is CASSPPRGYETQYF. CDR3 DNA sequence: TGTGCCAGCTCACCACCCCGGGGTTATGAGACCCAGTACTTC.

The V call is TRBV7-9, the J call TRBJ1-6, with D perhaps matching TRBD1 (6 bases). CDR1 and CDR2 from the germline V gene are SEHNR and FQNEAQ (reference sequence). The germline V and J ends were trimmed by 4 bases and 5 bases, with 12 bases remaining between them. The CDR3 totals 15 residues. CDR3 DNA: TGTGCCAGCAGCTACCCCCAGGGGAATAATTCACCCCTCCACTTT. Translating it yields CASSYPQGNNSPLHF. Supplemented by reference TRBV7-9 and TRBJ1-6, the full variable domain reads DTGVSQNPRHKITKRGQNVTFRCDPISEHNRLYWYRQTLGQGPEFLTYFQNEAQLEKSRLLSDRFSAERPKGSFSTLEIQRTEQGDSAMYLCASSYPQGNNSPLHFGNGTRLTVT.

V gene TRBV5-1 combines with J gene TRBJ1-1; D uncertain. With 4 bases removed from V and 0 bases from J, the gap between germline ends came to 13 bases. Per germline, CDR1 SGHRS and CDR2 YFSETQ. This CDR3 is 15 amino acids long. CDR3 coding DNA: TGCGCCAGCAGCGGATTCAGCTCGCTGAACACTGAAGCTTTCTTT. Translated: CASSGFSSLNTEAFF.

The chain recombines TRBV28 with TRBJ1-3; D is unresolved. The CDR3 runs to 14 residues. CDR1 and CDR2 from the germline V gene are MDHEN and SYDVKM. With 4 bases removed from V and 4 bases from J, the gap between germline ends came to 11 bases. The CDR3 here is CASSSPSLGNTIYF. CDR3 DNA: TGTGCCAGCAGTTCCCCCTCCTTGGGAAACACCATATATTTT.

This chain uses TRBV3-1 (or the pseudogene TRBV3-2) with TRBJ1-1, with D unclear. The CDR3 extends over 14 amino acids. The V gene's germline CDR1 is LGHDT and CDR2 YNNKEL (reference sequence). V was pared by 4 bases and J by 6 bases, with 15 bases between. The CDR3 coding sequence is TGTGCCAGCAGCCGGACGCCGAGTGAGGCTGAAGCTTTCTTT. It translates to CASSRTPSEAEAFF.

V usage is TRBV15 and J usage is TRBJ2-2; D gene uncertain. This CDR3 has 16 amino acids. V lost 0 bases to trimming and J lost 2 bases, with 10 bases between them. CDR1 LNHNV and CDR2 YYDKDF come from the germline V gene (reference sequence). CDR3 sequence reads: CATSREYGSNTGELFF. CDR3 DNA sequence: TGTGCCACCAGCAGAGAGTATGGCAGTAACACCGGGGAGCTGTTTTTT.

The rearrangement joins TRBV6-5 to TRBJ2-1; D gene unclear. With 2 bases removed from V and 0 bases from J, the gap between germline ends came to 8 bases. There are 15 residues in the CDR3. The germline gives CDR1 MNHEY, CDR2 SVGAGI. In nucleotides, the CDR3 is TGTGCCAGCAGTTACCCAGAAAGCTCCTACAATGAGCAGTTCTTC. Its protein is CASSYPESSYNEQFF.

V and J are TRBV6-2 or TRBV6-3 and TRBJ2-7, with no clear D. The length of the CDR3 is 11 residues. The germline CDR1 and CDR2 sequences are MNHEY and SVGEGT. Deletions cut 5 bases from V and 2 bases from J, with 4 bases between. The CDR3 coding sequence is TGTGCCAGCAGTCAGACCTACGAGCAGTACTTC. This gives the protein CASSQTYEQYF.

The chain uses TRBV2 and TRBJ1-6, with no clear D. The length of the CDR3 is 16 residues. Deletions cut 4 bases from V and 0 bases from J, with 10 bases between. CDR1 is SNHLY and CDR2 is FYNNEI in the germline V gene. CDR3 nucleotides: TGTGCCAGCAGTGTCTGGATCCGCTCCTATAATTCACCCCTCCACTTT. Its translation: CASSVWIRSYNSPLHF.

The J gene is TRBJ1-4, the V gene TRBV12-5; D gene uncertain. V was shortened by 1 base and J by 16 bases, with 16 bases between the two germline ends. CDR1 is LGHNT, CDR2 FRNRAP, per germline. This CDR3 contains 13 residues. CDR3 coding DNA: TGTGCTAGTGGTTTGGACTCAGTAGGTTTTCAGTTTTTT. It translates to CASGLDSVGFQFF.

The V and J genes are TRBV6-1 and TRBJ1-6, with 8 bases matching TRBD1. The J segment lost 4 bases and the V segment lost 3 bases, leaving 5 bases of the junction unmatched. Germline V gene sequence: CDR1 MNHNS, CDR2 SASEGT. This CDR3 spans 16 amino acids. The DNA for the CDR3 is TGTGCCAGCAGTGACCCCGGACAGGGTTATAATTCACCCCTCCACTTT. As protein: CASSDPGQGYNSPLHF.

This chain uses TRBV3-1 (or the pseudogene TRBV3-2) with TRBJ2-3; 12 bases line up with TRBD2. The V gene end was trimmed by 0 bases and the J gene end by 3 bases; junction bases not matched to a gene: 7. This CDR3 comprises 18 residues. Looked up from germline, CDR1 is LGHDT and CDR2 is YNNKEL (reference sequence). CDR3 amino acids: CASSQDPSTSGSTDTQYF. CDR3 nucleotide sequence: TGTGCCAGCAGCCAAGACCCTTCGACTAGCGGGAGTACAGATACGCAGTATTTT.